This paragraph reports one T cell receptor (beta chain). Antigen unknown. The data are from a study of blood T cells in healthy people across ages. Points from the study as a whole: For the donors, CMV status was unknown and possibly confounded expanded clonotype changes. Donors of long life had a larger count of naive CD4+ cells and greater diversity than aged donors.

PCR was performed a second time for roughly 7 to 11 cycles using a sample-barcoded 5' primer and a J-beta primer mix. In TCRdb, the 5' RACE reads were re-called with MiXCR into one record per CDR3 protein. The table shows 890,000 or so distinct CDR3 sequences, with roughly 60% occurring only once. Sequencing used blood. The sequence was collected from a man younger than 45 in good health.

CDR3 sequence: CASSTRADEQYF. CDR3 sequence (DNA): TGTGCCAGCAGTACCCGGGCCGACGAGCAGTACTTC. The V and J genes are TRBV9 and TRBJ2-7; D gene unclear. The germline V gene has CDR1 SGDLS and CDR2 YYNGEE. The V and J ends lost 5 bases and 5 bases respectively, with 11 bases between them. The CDR3 consists of 12 residues.